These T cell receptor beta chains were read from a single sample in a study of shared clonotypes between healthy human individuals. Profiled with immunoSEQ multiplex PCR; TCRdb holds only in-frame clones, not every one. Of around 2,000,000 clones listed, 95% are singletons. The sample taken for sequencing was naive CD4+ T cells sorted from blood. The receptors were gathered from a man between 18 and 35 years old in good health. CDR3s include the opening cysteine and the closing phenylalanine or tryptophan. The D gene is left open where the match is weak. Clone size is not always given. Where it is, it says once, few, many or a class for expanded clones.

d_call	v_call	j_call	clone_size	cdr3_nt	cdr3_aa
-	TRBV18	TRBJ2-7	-	TGTGCCAGCTCACCACGACTAGTTTCGAATTTTGGCTACGAGCAGTACTTC	CASSPRLVSNFGYEQYF
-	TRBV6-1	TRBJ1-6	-	TGTGCCAGCAGTGCCGGAGCGTTCAGGGACGAATCAAGGCCCCTCCACTTT	CASSAGAFRDESRPLHF
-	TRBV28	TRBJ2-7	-	TGTGCCAGCAGTCAACCCTTGGTCGAGCAGTACTTC	CASSQPLVEQYF
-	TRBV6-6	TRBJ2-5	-	TGTGCCAGCAGTGCCCCAGGGGACCGAGAGACCCAGTACTTC	CASSAPGDRETQYF
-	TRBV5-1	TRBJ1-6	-	TGCGCCAGCAGCTTGGCCGCGACAGCCCTGCCCTCCTATAATTCACCCCTCCACTTT	CASSLAATALPSYNSPLHF
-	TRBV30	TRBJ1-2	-	TGTGCCTGGAGCCGTACAGATTCTAACTATGGCTACACCTTC	CAWSRTDSNYGYTF
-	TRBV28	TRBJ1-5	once	TGTGCCAGCAGCCCGGGCAATCAGCCCCAGCATTTT	CASSPGNQPQHF
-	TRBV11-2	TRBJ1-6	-	TGTGCCAGCAGCGTCGAGGCCTCCTATAATTCACCCCTCCACTTT	CASSVEASYNSPLHF
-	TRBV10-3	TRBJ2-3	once	TGTGCCGTGAGAGCGACAGATACGCAGTATTTT	CAVRATDTQYF
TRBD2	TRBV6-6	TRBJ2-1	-	TGTGCCAGCAGTCGGACGACTAGCGGGAGTGGGAATGAGCAGTTCTTC	CASSRTTSGSGNEQFF
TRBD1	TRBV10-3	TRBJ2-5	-	TGTGCCATCAGTGAGTCGTTGGCAGGGGGCTTGCTGCGAGAGACCCAGTACTTC	CAISESLAGGLLRETQYF
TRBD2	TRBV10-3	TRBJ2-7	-	TGTGCCATCAGTGAGTCGGCGGCTAGCGGGAGAGATGACGAGCAGTACTTC	CAISESAASGRDDEQYF
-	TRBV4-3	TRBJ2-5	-	TGCGCCAGCAGCCAAGAGGGAGGAACAGGGACCCAGTACTTC	CASSQEGGTGTQYF
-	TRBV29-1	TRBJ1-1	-	TGCAGCGCCGCGTGGGGGGCTGACACTGAAGCTTTCTTT	CSAAWGADTEAFF
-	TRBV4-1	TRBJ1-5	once	TGCGCCAGCAGCCAGGGCAGGGTTTATCAGCCCCAGCATTTT	CASSQGRVYQPQHF
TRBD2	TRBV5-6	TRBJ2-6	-	TGTGCCAGCAGCCCGCCTACGGGAGGCTCTGGGGCCAACGTCCTGACTTTC	CASSPPTGGSGANVLTF
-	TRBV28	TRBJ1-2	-	TGTGCCAGCAGTACGATCGGGACGGCTACTAACTATGGCTACACCTTC	CASSTIGTATNYGYTF
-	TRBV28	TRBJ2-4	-	TGTGCCAGCAGCATCCTATCCTTTGGGACACCGGGTGACATTCAGTACTTC	CASSILSFGTPGDIQYF
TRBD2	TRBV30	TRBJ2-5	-	TGTGCCTGGGAGACCGGGGGGAAGGCCCAGTACTTC	CAWETGGKAQYF
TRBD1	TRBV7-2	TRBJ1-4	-	TGTGCCAGCAGCTTACGGGACAGGAATGAAAAACTGTTTTTT	CASSLRDRNEKLFF
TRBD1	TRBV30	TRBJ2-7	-	TGTGCCTGGGGACCGGGACAGGGCTCCCACAAGGGTAACGAGCAGTACTTC	CAWGPGQGSHKGNEQYF
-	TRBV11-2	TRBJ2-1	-	TGTGCCAGCAGCTTTCTGCAGGCCTCCTACAATGAGCAGTTCTTC	CASSFLQASYNEQFF
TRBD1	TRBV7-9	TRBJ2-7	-	TGTGCCAGCAGCTATCCGACAGGGGGGGACTACGAGCAGTACTTC	CASSYPTGGDYEQYF
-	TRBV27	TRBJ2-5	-	TGTGCCACCATAGGGCGGATAGGAGAGACCCAGTACTTC	CATIGRIGETQYF
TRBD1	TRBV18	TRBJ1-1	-	TGTGCCAGCCGACAGGGTGGAACTGAAGCTTTCTTT	CASRQGGTEAFF
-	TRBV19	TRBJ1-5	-	TGTGCCAGCCAAGGGTCCCGAGCCCATCAGCCCCAGCATTTT	CASQGSRAHQPQHF
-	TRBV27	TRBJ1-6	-	TGTGCCAGCAGCCGGGACATCATTTCACCCCTCCACTTT	CASSRDIISPLHF
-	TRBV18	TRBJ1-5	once	TGTGCCAGCTCACCACCGGGGGGCTTGGGCAATCAGCCCCAGCATTTT	CASSPPGGLGNQPQHF
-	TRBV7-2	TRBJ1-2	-	TGTGCCAGCAGCTTAGTAGAGGGAAACTATGGCTACACCTTC	CASSLVEGNYGYTF
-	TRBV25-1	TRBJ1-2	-	TGTGCCAGCAGTGACCGAGGGGGGTATGGCTACACCTTC	CASSDRGGYGYTF
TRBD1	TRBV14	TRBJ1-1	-	TGTGCCAGCAGCCCTGTGACAGGGGGAGGCACTGAAGCTTTCTTT	CASSPVTGGGTEAFF
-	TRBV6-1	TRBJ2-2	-	TGTGCCAGCAGTGAAACATCCTTCAACACCGGGGAGCTGTTTTTT	CASSETSFNTGELFF
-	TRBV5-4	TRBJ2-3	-	TGTGCCAGCAGCATCCGGGACGGCGGAGATACGCAGTATTTT	CASSIRDGGDTQYF
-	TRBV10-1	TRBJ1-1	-	TGCGCCAGCAGTTCCGACTCGAACACTGAAGCTTTCTTT	CASSSDSNTEAFF
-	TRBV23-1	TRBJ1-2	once	TGCGCCAGCAGTCGTGGGGACACGGGAGGCTACACCTTC	CASSRGDTGGYTF
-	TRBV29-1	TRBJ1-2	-	TGCAGCGTCCTAGGAGGACAGACCCTAAAGTTCGCCTTC	CSVLGGQTLKFAF
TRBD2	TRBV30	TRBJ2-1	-	TGTGCCTGGAAGCTTCCGGGACTAGCTAACAATGAGCAGTTCTTC	CAWKLPGLANNEQFF
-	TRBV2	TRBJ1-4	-	TGTGCCAGCAGTGGACATGAAAAACTGTTTTTT	CASSGHEKLFF
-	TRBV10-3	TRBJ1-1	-	TGTGCCATCAGTCCAGGGGTCGGCACTGAAGCTTTCTTT	CAISPGVGTEAFF
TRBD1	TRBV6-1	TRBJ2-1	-	TGTGCCAGCCGGGACAGGAGTTCACGTGAGCAGTTCTTC	CASRDRSSREQFF
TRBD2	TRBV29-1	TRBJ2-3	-	TGCAGCGTTAGGGGAGGGACTCACACAGATACGCAGTATTTT	CSVRGGTHTDTQYF
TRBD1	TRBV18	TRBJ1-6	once	TGTGCCAGCTCGCCGGGACAGCGATATAATTCACCCCTCCACTTT	CASSPGQRYNSPLHF
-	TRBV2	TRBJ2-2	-	TGTGCCAGCAGTGTGGTCGGGGGGCTAATCACCGGGGAGCTGTTTTTT	CASSVVGGLITGELFF
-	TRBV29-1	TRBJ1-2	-	TGCAGCGTTGGTTTTCCCCGTCACTATGGCTACACCTTC	CSVGFPRHYGYTF
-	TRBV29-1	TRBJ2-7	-	TGCAGCGTTGGAACTAGGCTCTCCTACGAGCAGTACTTC	CSVGTRLSYEQYF
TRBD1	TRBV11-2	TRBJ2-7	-	TGTGCCACCAAAAGGGACAGGGGGTACGAGCAGTACTTC	CATKRDRGYEQYF